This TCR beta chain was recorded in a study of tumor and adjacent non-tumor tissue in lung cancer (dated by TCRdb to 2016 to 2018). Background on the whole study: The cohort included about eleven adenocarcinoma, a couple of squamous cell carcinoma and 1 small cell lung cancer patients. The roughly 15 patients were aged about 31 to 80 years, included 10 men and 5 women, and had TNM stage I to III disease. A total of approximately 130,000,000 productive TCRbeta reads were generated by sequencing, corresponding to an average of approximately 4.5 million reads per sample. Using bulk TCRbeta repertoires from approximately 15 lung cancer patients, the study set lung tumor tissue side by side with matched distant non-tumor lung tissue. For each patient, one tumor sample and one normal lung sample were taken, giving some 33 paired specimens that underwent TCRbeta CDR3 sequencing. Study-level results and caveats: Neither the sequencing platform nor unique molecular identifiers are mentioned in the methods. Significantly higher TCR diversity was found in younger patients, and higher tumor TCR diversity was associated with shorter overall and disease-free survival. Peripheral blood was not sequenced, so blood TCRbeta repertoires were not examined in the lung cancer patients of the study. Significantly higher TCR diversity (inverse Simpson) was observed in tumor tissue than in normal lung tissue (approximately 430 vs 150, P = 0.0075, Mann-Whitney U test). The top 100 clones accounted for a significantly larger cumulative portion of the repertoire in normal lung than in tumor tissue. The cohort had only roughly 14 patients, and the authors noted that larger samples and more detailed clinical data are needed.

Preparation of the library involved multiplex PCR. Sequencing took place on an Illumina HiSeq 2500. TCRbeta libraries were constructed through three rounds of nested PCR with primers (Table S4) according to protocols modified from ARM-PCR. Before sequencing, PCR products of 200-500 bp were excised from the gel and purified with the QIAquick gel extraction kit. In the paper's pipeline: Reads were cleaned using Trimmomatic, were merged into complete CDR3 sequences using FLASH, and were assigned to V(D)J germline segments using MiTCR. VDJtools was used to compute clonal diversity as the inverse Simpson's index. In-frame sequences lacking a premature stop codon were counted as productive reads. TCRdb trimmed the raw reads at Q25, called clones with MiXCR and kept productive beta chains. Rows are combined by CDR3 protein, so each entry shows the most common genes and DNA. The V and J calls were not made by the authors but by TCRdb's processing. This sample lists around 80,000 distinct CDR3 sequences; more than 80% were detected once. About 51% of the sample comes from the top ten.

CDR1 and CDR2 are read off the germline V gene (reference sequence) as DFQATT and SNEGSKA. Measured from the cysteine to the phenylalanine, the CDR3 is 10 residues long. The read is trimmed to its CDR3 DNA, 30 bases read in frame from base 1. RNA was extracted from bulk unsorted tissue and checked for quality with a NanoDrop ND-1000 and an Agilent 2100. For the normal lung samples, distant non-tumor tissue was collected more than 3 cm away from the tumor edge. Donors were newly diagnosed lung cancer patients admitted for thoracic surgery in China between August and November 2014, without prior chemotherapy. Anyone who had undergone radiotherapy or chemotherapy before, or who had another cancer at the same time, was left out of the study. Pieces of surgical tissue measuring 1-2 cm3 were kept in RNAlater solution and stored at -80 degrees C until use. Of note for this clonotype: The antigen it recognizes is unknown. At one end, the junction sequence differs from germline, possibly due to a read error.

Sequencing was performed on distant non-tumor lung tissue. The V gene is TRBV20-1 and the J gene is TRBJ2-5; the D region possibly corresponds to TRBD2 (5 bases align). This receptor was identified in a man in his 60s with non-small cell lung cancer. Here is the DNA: TGCAGTGTTAGAGCGGAGACCCACTACTTC. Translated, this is CSVRAETHYF.